This entry lists 12 T cell receptor beta chains sequenced from one sample in a study of T cells in Graves' hyperthyroidism and ophthalmopathy. RNA transcripts gave rise to amplified TCR beta CDR3 regions. Initially, a first-round RT-PCR of the TCR CDR3 employed the HTBI primer set. TCRdb analysed the multiplex PCR reads with MiXCR anew, one entry per CDR3 protein. The table records a few hundred thousand distinct CDR3 sequences, more than 15% of them present only once. Sequences were obtained from blood. The receptors derive from a woman younger than 45 with Graves' hyperthyroidism.

V usage is TRBV24-1 and J usage is TRBJ2-7; D not resolved. Germline CDR1 is KGHDR and CDR2 is SFDVKD. The CDR3 contains 10 residues. The V end was cut by 8 bases, the J end by 3 bases, with 4 bases between. The CDR3 region has the DNA TGTGCCACCACCTGCTACGAGCAGTACTTC. Its protein product is CATTCYEQYF.

This chain connects TRBV30 to TRBJ2-2; 7 positions match TRBD2. V was clipped by 8 bases and J by 0 bases; unmatched bases: 21. The CDR3 consists of 19 residues. The germline CDR1 and CDR2 sequences are GTSNPN and SVGIG (reference sequence). This CDR3 is CAAGRGYRGAGTNTGELFF. Here the CDR3 DNA reads TGTGCCGCGGGGAGGGGCTATAGAGGGGCAGGGACGAACACCGGGGAGCTGTTTTTT.

This clonotype was seen repeatedly, ten times or more. The V and J genes are TRBV6-2 or TRBV6-3 and TRBJ2-3, with 8 positions matching TRBD1. The CDR3 extends over 16 amino acids. The germline V gene has CDR1 MNHEY and CDR2 SVGEGT. Trimming took 4 bases from V and 1 from J; bases not matched to a gene: 7. For the CDR3, the DNA is TGTGCCAGCAGTTTTCCAGGGGGCGGAGGCACAGATACGCAGTATTTT. Translated: CASSFPGGGGTDTQYF.

This clonotype was recorded a few times. This chain uses TRBV27 with TRBJ2-1; 10 bases map to TRBD1. The CDR3 contains 17 residues. J was trimmed by 5 bases and V by 8 bases; bases with no gene match: 15. Germline CDR1 is MNHEY and CDR2 is SMNVEV (reference sequence). CDR3 sequence reads: CASLTGGPNPGNNEQFF. CDR3 coding DNA: TGTGCCAGCCTGACAGGGGGCCCCAATCCAGGCAACAATGAGCAGTTCTTC.

In this sample, this clonotype turned up many times. The chain is built from TRBV2 and TRBJ2-3, with D possibly TRBD2 on 6 matching bases. V gave up 8 bases and J gave up 1 base, with 13 bases separating them. Per germline, CDR1 SNHLY and CDR2 FYNNEI. The CDR3 is 14 residues long. The CDR3 region has the DNA TGTGCCAGCGGAGGGCCGGGCGGCACAGATACGCAGTATTTT. Amino acids: CASGGPGGTDTQYF.

This clonotype was counted many times. A much bigger clone sits one base away, suggesting this may be a read error. The J gene is TRBJ2-3, the V gene TRBV7-2, with TRBD2 matching 12 bases. CDR1 SGHTA and CDR2 FQGNSA come from the germline V gene. This CDR3 spans 15 amino acids. V shed 4 bases and J 2 bases; nucleotides not matched to a gene: 1. This chain's CDR3 is CASSWTSGNTDTQYF. For the CDR3, the DNA is TGTGCCAGCAGCTGGACTAGCGGGAACACAGATACGCAGTATTTT. The full variable domain, with the rest looked up from reference TRBV7-2 and TRBJ2-3, is GAGVSQSPSNKVTEKGKDVELRCDPISGHTALYWYRQSLGQGLEFLIYFQGNSAPDKSGLPSDRFSAERTGGSVSTLTIQRTQQEDSAVYLCASSWTSGNTDTQYFGPGTRLTVL.

This clonotype was picked up many times. This rearrangement joins TRBV20-1 to TRBJ1-1; possible D gene TRBD1, 6 bases. V lost 8 bases, J lost 1 base, and 14 bases lay in between. Germline-derived CDR1 and CDR2 are DFQATT and SNEGSKA (reference sequence). The CDR3 spans 13 residues. The CDR3: CSWEGGTNTEAFF. The CDR3 region has the DNA TGCAGTTGGGAAGGGGGGACGAACACTGAAGCTTTCTTT.

This clonotype has ten or more counts. The chain links TRBV11-2 to TRBJ2-3, with 7 positions matching TRBD2. The CDR3 has 14 residues. V gave up 1 base and J gave up 5 bases; unmatched junction bases: 3. Germline loops: CDR1 SGHAT, CDR2 FQNNGV. The CDR3 reads CASSLVAGVDTQYF. The CDR3 DNA reads TGTGCCAGCAGCTTAGTTGCGGGAGTAGATACGCAGTATTTT.

In DNA, the CDR3 is TGTGCCAGCAGCTTAGAGGGACTAGCGGGACTTGAGCAGTTCTTC. As protein: CASSLEGLAGLEQFF. The genes are TRBV7-2 and TRBJ2-1, with 13 nucleotides matching TRBD2. The ends lost 1 base at V and 9 bases at J; junction bases unmatched: 3. Germline values: CDR1 SGHTA, CDR2 FQGNSA. There are 15 residues in the CDR3.

This clonotype appeared many times. The chain recombines TRBV6-5 with TRBJ2-7, with D perhaps matching TRBD1 or TRBD2 (5 bases each). CDR3 length: 14 amino acids. The V end was cut by 0 bases, the J end by 4 bases, with 10 bases between. Germline CDR1 is MNHEY and CDR2 is SVGAGI. The CDR3 sequence is CASSYSGTGYEQYF. In DNA, the CDR3 is TGTGCCAGCAGTTACTCCGGGACGGGTTACGAGCAGTACTTC.

Turning to this clonotype: Sequence at one end of the junction differs from germline and may be a read error. The gene calls are TRBV18 and TRBJ1-2, with 7 bases lining up with TRBD1. Germline CDR1 and CDR2: KGHSH and LQKENI. The CDR3 totals 15 residues. The CDR3, as DNA: TGTGCCAGCCCACCGTCGGACAGGACTAGTCGGGGCTACACCTTC. Protein sequence: CASPPSDRTSRGYTF. Filled out from reference TRBV18 and TRBJ1-2, the complete variable domain reads NAGVMQNPRHLVRRRGQEARLRCSPMKGHSHVYWYRQLPEEGLKFMVYLQKENIIDESGMPKERFSAEFPKEGPSILRIQQVVRGDSAAYFCASPPSDRTSRGYTFGSGTRLTVV.

The J gene is TRBJ1-1, the V gene TRBV29-1, with D unresolved. Germline loops: CDR1 SQVTM, CDR2 ANQGSEA. This CDR3 region has 12 residues. The V and J ends lost 8 bases and 1 base respectively, with 11 bases between them. The CDR3 here is CSTCDGNTEAFF. Written as DNA, the CDR3 is TGCAGCACATGTGACGGGAACACTGAAGCTTTCTTT.